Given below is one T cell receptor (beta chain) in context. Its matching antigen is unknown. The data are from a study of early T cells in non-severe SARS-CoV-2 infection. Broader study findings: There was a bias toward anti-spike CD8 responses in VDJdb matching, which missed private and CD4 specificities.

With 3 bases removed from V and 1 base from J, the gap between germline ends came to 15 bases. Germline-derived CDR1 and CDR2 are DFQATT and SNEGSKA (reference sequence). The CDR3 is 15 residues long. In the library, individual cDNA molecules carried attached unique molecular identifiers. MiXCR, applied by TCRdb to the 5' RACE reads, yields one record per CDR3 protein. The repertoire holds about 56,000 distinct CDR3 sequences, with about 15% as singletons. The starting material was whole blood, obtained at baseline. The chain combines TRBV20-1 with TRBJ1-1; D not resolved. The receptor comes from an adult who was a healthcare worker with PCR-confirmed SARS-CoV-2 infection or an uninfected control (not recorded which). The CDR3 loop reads CSASGQMTANTEAFF. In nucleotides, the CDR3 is TGCAGTGCTAGTGGTCAAATGACGGCGAACACTGAAGCTTTCTTT.